This TCR beta chain was captured by sequencing in a study of spatial heterogeneity in lung cancer. V was shortened by 0 bases and J by 8 bases, with 10 bases between the two germline ends. CDR3 length: 14 amino acids. Germline-derived CDR1 and CDR2 are LGHDT and YNNKEL (reference sequence). TCRdb itself ran the 5' RACE reads through MiXCR, one entry per CDR3 protein. The table lists 35,000 to 45,000 distinct CDR3 sequences, roughly 20% of them singletons. The time point was: blood at routine non-recurrence follow-up after resection. This TCR came from a female donor with early-stage non-small cell lung cancer. The sequences come from PBMCs, collected at follow-up. The rearrangement joins TRBV3-1 to TRBJ1-4; D is unresolved. The CDR3 loop reads CASSQDWLMEKLFF. The CDR3 region has the DNA TGTGCCAGCAGCCAAGATTGGCTGATGGAAAAACTGTTTTTT.